This paragraph covers one TCR beta chain sequence. Its antigen is unidentified. The CDR3 has 18 residues. Trimming took off 3 bases at V and 1 base at J, with 22 bases between the two ends. The germline V gene encodes CDR1 SGHRS and CDR2 YFSETQ. The sample is drawn from a study of radiation and T cells in renal cell carcinoma. Overall study results and limits: In blood, top tumor clones expanded by 2 weeks, shrinking by 4. Without pretreatment biopsies, baseline tumor clonotype presence was undetermined.

Measured with immunoSEQ multiplex PCR; TCRdb has only the in-frame clones, and not every one. The profile shows some 150,000 clones, approximately 82% of them singletons. Stated time point: baseline pretreatment blood. The treatment: 15 Gy SBRT to primary tumor, nephrectomy 4 weeks later. After SBRT, blood was collected at 2 and 4 weeks, plus baseline. Clear cell pathology was present in this patient's renal cell carcinoma. This sequence was found in a woman aged 45 to 65 with renal cell carcinoma. This chain uses TRBV5-1 with TRBJ2-5; D tentatively reads TRBD1 or TRBD2 (5 bases each). The input for sequencing was blood, taken from a patient whose treatment included radiotherapy and nephrectomy. The CDR3 DNA follows: TGCGCCAGCAGCTCAGCACTAGATCGGACACACTTCCAAGAGACCCAGTACTTC. Residues: CASSSALDRTHFQETQYF. Variable domain in full (rest from reference TRBV5-1 and TRBJ2-5): KAGVTQTPRYLIKTRGQQVTLSCSPISGHRSVSWYQQTPGQGLQFLFEYFSETQRNKGNFPGRFSGRQFSNSRSEMNVSTLELGDSALYLCASSSALDRTHFQETQYFGPGTRLLVL.